This T cell receptor (beta chain) was sequenced in a study of T cells in localized non-small cell lung cancer. General study points: A median roughly 57 of the top 100 tumor clones appeared in adjacent lung. T cell clonality was highest in uninvolved adjacent lung, above tumor.

V shed 4 bases and J 9 bases; nucleotides not matched to a gene: 16. The CDR3 is 16 residues long. Sequencing used immunoSEQ multiplex PCR; TCRdb keeps in-frame clones, though not all of them. Among 50,000 to 70,000 clones listed, approximately 80% were seen once. A word on this clone: Its target is unknown.

The V call is TRBV23-1, the J call TRBJ2-3, with 7 bases fitting TRBD1. TRBV23-1 is noted as an ORF with a role that remains uncertain. The TCR comes from a man aged 35-75 years with stage II lung adenocarcinoma. This sample comprised PBMCs, obtained before any cancer treatment. The chain's CDR3 is CASSREGASLMPTQYF. CDR3 DNA sequence: TGCGCCAGCAGTCGAGAGGGGGCGAGTTTAATGCCAACGCAGTATTTT.